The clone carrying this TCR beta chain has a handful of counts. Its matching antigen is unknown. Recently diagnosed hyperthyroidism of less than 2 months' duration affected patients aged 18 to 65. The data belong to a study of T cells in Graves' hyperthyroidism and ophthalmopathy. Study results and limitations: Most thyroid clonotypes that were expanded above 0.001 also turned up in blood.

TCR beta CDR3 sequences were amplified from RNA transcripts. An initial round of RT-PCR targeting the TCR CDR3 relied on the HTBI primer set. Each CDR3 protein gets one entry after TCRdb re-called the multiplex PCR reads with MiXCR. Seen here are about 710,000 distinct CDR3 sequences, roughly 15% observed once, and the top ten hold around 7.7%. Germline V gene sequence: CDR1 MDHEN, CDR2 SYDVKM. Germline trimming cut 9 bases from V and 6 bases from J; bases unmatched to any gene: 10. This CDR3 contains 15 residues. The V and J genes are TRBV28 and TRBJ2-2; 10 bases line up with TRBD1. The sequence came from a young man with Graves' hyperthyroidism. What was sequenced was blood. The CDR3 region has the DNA TGTGCCAGTACCGACAGGGGGCGCTCTTCCGGGGAGCTGTTTTTT. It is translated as CASTDRGRSSGELFF.